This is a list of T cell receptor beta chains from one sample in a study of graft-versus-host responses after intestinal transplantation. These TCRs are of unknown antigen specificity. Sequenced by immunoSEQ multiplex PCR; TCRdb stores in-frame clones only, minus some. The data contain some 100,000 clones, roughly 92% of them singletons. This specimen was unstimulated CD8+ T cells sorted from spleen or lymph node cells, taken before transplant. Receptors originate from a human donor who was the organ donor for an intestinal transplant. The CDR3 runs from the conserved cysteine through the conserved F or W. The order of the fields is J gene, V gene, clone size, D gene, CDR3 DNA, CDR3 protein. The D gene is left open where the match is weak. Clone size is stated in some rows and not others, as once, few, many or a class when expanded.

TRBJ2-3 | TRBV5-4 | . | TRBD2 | TGTGCCAGCAGCCCTGCGGGGGGCGCAGATACGCAGTATTTT | CASSPAGGADTQYF
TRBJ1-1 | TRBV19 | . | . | TGTGCCAGTAGTATAGGACAGATTCAGAACACTGAAGCTTTCTTT | CASSIGQIQNTEAFF
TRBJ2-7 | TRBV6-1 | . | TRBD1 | TGTGCCAGCAGTGGCCGGGACAGCAATATCTACGAGCAGTACTTC | CASSGRDSNIYEQYF
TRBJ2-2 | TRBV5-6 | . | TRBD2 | TGTGCCAGCAGCTTGTCTCAGCGGGGGCGCACCGGGGAGCTGTTTTTT | CASSLSQRGRTGELFF
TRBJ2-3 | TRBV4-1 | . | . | TGCGCCAGCAGCCTCCCTGAGAGGGCGGGGTGGAACACAGATACGCAGTATTTT | CASSLPERAGWNTDTQYF
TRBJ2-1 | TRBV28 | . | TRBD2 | TGTGCCAGCAACCAACTAGCGGGAGGCCACAATGAGCAGTTCTTC | CASNQLAGGHNEQFF
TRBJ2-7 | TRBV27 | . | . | TGTGCCAGCAGCTACGGGACATCCTACGAGCAGTACTTC | CASSYGTSYEQYF
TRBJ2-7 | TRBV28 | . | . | TGTGCCAGCAGTTTATTGCAGGTTGTTGACGAGCAGTACTTC | CASSLLQVVDEQYF
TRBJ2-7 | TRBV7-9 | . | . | TGTGCCAGCAGCTTAGCCCAGTACGAGCAGTACTTC | CASSLAQYEQYF
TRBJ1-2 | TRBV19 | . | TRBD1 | TGTGCCAGTACGGGGACAGTTAACTATGGCTACACCTTC | CASTGTVNYGYTF
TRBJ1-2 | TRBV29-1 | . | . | TGCAGCGTTGGGTTTACAGGGATAAACTATGGCTACACCTTC | CSVGFTGINYGYTF
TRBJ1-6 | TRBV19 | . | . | TGTGCCAGTAGTATTTCAGGGTCCGGCTATAATTCACCCCTCCACTTT | CASSISGSGYNSPLHF
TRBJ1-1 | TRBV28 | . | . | TGTGCCAGCAGTTTAGCAGGGGTGGGGGGGAGCACTGAAGCTTTCTTT | CASSLAGVGGSTEAFF
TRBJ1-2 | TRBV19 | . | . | TGTGCCAGTAGTATATTGCTTCGGGGAAGGTCCTATGGCTACACCTTC | CASSILLRGRSYGYTF
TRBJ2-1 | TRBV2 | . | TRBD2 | TGTGCCAGCAGAGATAGCGGGAGCTCCTACAATGAGCAGTTCTTC | CASRDSGSSYNEQFF
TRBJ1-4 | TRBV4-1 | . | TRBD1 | TGCGCCAGCAGCCAAAGAAAACCCGGGACAGGGATTGAAAAACTGTTTTTT | CASSQRKPGTGIEKLFF
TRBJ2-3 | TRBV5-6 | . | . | TGTGCCAGCAGCCCTGCAACAGGGGGGGCAGATACGCAGTATTTT | CASSPATGGADTQYF
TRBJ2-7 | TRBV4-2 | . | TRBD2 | TGTGCCAGCAGCCAAGTATATGGTGGACTAGCGGGAGACTACGAGCAGTACTTC | CASSQVYGGLAGDYEQYF
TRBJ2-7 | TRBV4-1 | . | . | TGCGCCAGCAGCCGCCGCCCGGGGGAGCAGTACTTC | CASSRRPGEQYF
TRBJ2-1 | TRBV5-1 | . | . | TGCGCCAGCAGCTTGTCGTCTAGCATTGGGAATGAGCAGTTCTTC | CASSLSSSIGNEQFF
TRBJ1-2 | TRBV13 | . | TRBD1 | TGTGCCAGCAGCTCCGGGACAGGGTCCCTCGGGGCCTTC | CASSSGTGSLGAF
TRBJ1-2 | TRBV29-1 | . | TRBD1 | TGCAGCGTTGAAGATCCCCAGGGGGCGGATGGCTACACCTTC | CSVEDPQGADGYTF
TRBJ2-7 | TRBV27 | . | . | TGTGCCAGCAGTTTGACAGTGAGAACCTACGAGCAGTACTTC | CASSLTVRTYEQYF
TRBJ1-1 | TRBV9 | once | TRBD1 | TGTGCCAGCAGCGCGACAGGGTACGAAGAAAGGTCGAACACTGAAGCTTTCTTT | CASSATGYEERSNTEAFF
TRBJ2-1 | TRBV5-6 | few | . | TGTGCCAGCAGCTTGAGGGGCTATGAGCAGTTCTTC | CASSLRGYEQFF
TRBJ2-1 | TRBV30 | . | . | TGTGCCTGGGACCCAGCGGGCGCTTTTGGTGGGCAGTTCTTC | CAWDPAGAFGGQFF
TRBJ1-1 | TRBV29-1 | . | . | TGCAGCGTTGAAGAGGGCCTTGCGAGGAACACTGAAGCTTTCTTT | CSVEEGLARNTEAFF
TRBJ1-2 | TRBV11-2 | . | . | TGTGCCAGCAGCTTAGGGGGGGGGAACTATGGCTACACCTTC | CASSLGGGNYGYTF
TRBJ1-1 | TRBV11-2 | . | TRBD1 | TGTGCCAGCAGCCCAAAGGGATCAGGGGGCACTGAAGCTTTCTTT | CASSPKGSGGTEAFF
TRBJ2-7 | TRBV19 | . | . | TGTGCCACCGCGGGACAGTCCTACGAGCAGTACTTC | CATAGQSYEQYF
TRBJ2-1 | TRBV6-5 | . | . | TGTGCCAGCAGTGCCACCGGGACACACAATGAGCAGTTCTTC | CASSATGTHNEQFF
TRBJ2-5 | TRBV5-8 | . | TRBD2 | TGTGCCAGCAGCTTGGCCGGTCTAGCGGGACAAGAGACCCAGTACTTC | CASSLAGLAGQETQYF
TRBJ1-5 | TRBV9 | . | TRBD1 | TGTGCCAGCAGCGGGACAGGGACCCATCAGCCCCAGCACTTT | CASSGTGTHQPQHF
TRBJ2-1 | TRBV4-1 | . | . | TGCGCCAGCAGCCTACGGACCAGGGGCGATGAGCAGTTCTTC | CASSLRTRGDEQFF
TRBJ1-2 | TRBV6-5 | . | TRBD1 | TGTGCCAGCAACCTACAGGGGAGAGACTATGGCTACACCTTC | CASNLQGRDYGYTF
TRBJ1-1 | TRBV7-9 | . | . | TGTGCCAGCAGCTTAGGACAAAACACTGAAGCTTTCTTT | CASSLGQNTEAFF
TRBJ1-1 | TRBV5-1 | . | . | TGCGCCAGCAGCCGGACATCACACACTGAAGCTTTCTTT | CASSRTSHTEAFF
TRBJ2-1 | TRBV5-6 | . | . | TGTGCCAGCAGCTCCGCTGGGGGGACGGGACTTCGGGATGAGCAGTTCTTC | CASSSAGGTGLRDEQFF
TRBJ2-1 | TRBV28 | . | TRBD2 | TGTGCCATCGCGGGAGGCAACAATGAGCAGTTCTTC | CAIAGGNNEQFF
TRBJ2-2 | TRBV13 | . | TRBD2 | TGTGCCAGCAGCTGGAGCGGGAGGGCCCGTATCGGGGAGCTGTTTTTT | CASSWSGRARIGELFF
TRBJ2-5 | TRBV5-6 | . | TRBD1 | TGTGCCAGCAGCTTGGGTCCCCGGGACAGGGGTGGGCAAGAGACCCAGTACTTC | CASSLGPRDRGGQETQYF
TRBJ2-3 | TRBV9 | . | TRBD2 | TGTGCCAGCAGCCCCGGACTAGCGAGCACAGATACGCAGTATTTT | CASSPGLASTDTQYF
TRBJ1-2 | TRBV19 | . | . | TGTGCCAGTAGAGATGAACAGGTTTATTATGGCTACACCTTC | CASRDEQVYYGYTF
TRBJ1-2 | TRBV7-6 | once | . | TGTGCCAGCAGCCACCTCAGGGGCCGGCGTGGCTCTGGCTACACCTTC | CASSHLRGRRGSGYTF
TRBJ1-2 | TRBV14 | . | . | TGTGCCAGCAGCCAAGGGGGCTTGTCCTATGGCTACACCTTC | CASSQGGLSYGYTF
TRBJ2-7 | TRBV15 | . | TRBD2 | TGTGCCACCAGCAGGGAGGCGACTAGCGGCTACGAGCAGTACTTC | CATSREATSGYEQYF
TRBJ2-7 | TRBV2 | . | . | TGTGCCAGCACGAGGGAGGTGATCACCTACGAGCAGTACTTC | CASTREVITYEQYF
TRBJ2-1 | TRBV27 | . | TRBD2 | TGTGCCAGCAGTTTAATAGCGGGAGGTTATAATGAGCAGTTCTTC | CASSLIAGGYNEQFF
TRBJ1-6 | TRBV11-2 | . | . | TGTGCCAGCAGCCGGGCGGGCTCCTATAATTCACCCCTCCACTTT | CASSRAGSYNSPLHF
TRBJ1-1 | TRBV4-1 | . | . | TGCGCCAGCAGCCAACTATTAACAGAGAACACTGAAGCTTTCTTT | CASSQLLTENTEAFF
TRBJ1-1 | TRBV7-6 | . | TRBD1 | TGTGCCAGCAGCTCTACAGGGGGAAACACTGAAGCTTTCTTT | CASSSTGGNTEAFF
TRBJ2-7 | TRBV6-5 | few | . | TGTGCCAGCAGTCCCCAGGGGCTACCCTACGAGCAGTACTTC | CASSPQGLPYEQYF
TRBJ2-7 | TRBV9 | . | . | TGTGCCAGCAGCGTAGGGGACTCGAGCTCCTACGAGCAGTACTTC | CASSVGDSSSYEQYF